Shown below are 10 T cell receptor beta chains from a single sample sequenced in a study of T cell responses to AZD1222 COVID-19 vaccine. Generated by immunoSEQ multiplex PCR, the TCRdb table keeps only in-frame clones and is missing some. In the table there are 50,000 to 75,000 clones, approximately 83% of which are singletons. The input for sequencing was peripheral blood, taken on day 0 of AZD1222 vaccination. The receptors originated from an adult in good health.

This sequence joins TRBV5-1 and TRBJ2-5; 8 bases agree with TRBD1. In germline, CDR1 is SGHRS, CDR2 YFSETQ. The CDR3 consists of 15 residues. Germline trimming cut 4 bases from V and 2 bases from J; bases unmatched to any gene: 7. The DNA for the CDR3 is TGCGCCAGCAGCAACGGACAGGGCGGTCAAGAGACCCAGTACTTC. It specifies CASSNGQGGQETQYF.

J is TRBJ1-4 and V is TRBV4-1; D unresolved. The CDR3 runs 18 residues. Germline values: CDR1 MGHRA, CDR2 YSYEKL. V was shortened by 0 bases and J by 1 base, with 15 bases between the two germline ends. The DNA for the CDR3 is TGCGCCAGCAGCCAAGATCCGCCCGGGGTGGTAACTAATGAAAAACTGTTTTTT. Translating gives CASSQDPPGVVTNEKLFF.

This clone was seen once. The V and J genes are TRBV19 and TRBJ1-1; a weak D match, TRBD1 (6 bases). V was cut by 6 bases and J by 11 bases, with 19 bases left in between. The CDR3 is made up of 13 amino acids. Germline loops: CDR1 LNHDA, CDR2 SQIVND (reference sequence). The CDR3 spells CASSNGQLLAAFF. The CDR3 region has the DNA TGTGCCAGTAGCAATGGACAGTTGCTCGCCGCTTTCTTT.

This chain uses TRBV6-6 with TRBJ2-3; D ambiguous. CDR3 length: 12 amino acids. From germline, CDR1 is MNHNY and CDR2 SVGAGI (reference sequence). V lost 6 bases, J lost 0 bases, and 4 bases lay in between. CDR3 protein: CASSPSTDTQYF. Here the CDR3 DNA reads TGTGCCAGCAGCCCCAGCACAGATACGCAGTATTTT.

The chain is built from TRBV3-1 (or the pseudogene TRBV3-2) and TRBJ1-2; 11 nucleotides line up with TRBD1. The CDR3 is 15 residues long. Trimming removed 4 bases from V and 5 bases from J; junction bases left unmatched: 6. Germline-derived CDR1 and CDR2 are LGHDT and YNNKEL (reference sequence). Written as DNA, the CDR3 is TGTGCCAGCAGCCCCGGGACAGGGGGTGGGTATGGCTACACCTTC. The encoded protein is CASSPGTGGGYGYTF.

This clone was seen a few times. V gene TRBV9 combines with J gene TRBJ1-6; no clear D. From germline, CDR1 is SGDLS and CDR2 YYNGEE. The CDR3 contains 14 residues. Trimming stripped 0 bases from V and 8 bases from J, with 9 bases between. The CDR3 reads CASSVGWVDSPLHF. CDR3 in DNA: TGTGCCAGCAGCGTAGGATGGGTAGATTCACCCCTCCACTTT. Full variable domain (outside the CDR3, taken from reference TRBV9 and TRBJ1-6): DSGVTQTPKHLITATGQRVTLRCSPRSGDLSVYWYQQSLDQGLQFLIQYYNGEERAKGNILERFSAQQFPDLHSELNLSSLELGDSALYFCASSVGWVDSPLHFGNGTRLTVT.

The V and J genes are TRBV6-2 or TRBV6-3 and TRBJ2-3; D is unresolved. Germline V lookup: CDR1 MNHEY, CDR2 SVGEGT. This CDR3 has 13 residues. V gave up 5 bases and J gave up 3 bases, with 9 bases separating them. CDR3 sequence: CASSGDGTDTQYF. The CDR3, as DNA: TGTGCCAGCAGTGGTGACGGGACAGATACGCAGTATTTT.

In this sample, this clone turned up once. The chain carries TRBV6-6 and TRBJ1-1, with a weak D call TRBD1 (5 bases). The CDR3 has 14 residues. The V end was cut by 5 bases, the J end by 0 bases, with 10 bases between. Looked up from germline, CDR1 is MNHNY and CDR2 is SVGAGI (reference sequence). The CDR3 DNA sequence: TGTGCCAGCAGTGCGACAGAGATGAACACTGAAGCTTTCTTT. Translated: CASSATEMNTEAFF.

This clone showed up just a few times. This chain uses TRBV28 with TRBJ1-2, with 7 bases lining up with TRBD1. Trimming took 10 bases from V and 6 from J; bases not matched to a gene: 14. Germline V gene lookup returns CDR1 MDHEN and CDR2 SYDVKM. CDR3 length: 14 residues. The CDR3 nucleotides are TGTGCCACTTTAGACTCATTCCAGGGGGATGGCTACACCTTC. The encoded protein is CATLDSFQGDGYTF.

The chain uses TRBV7-9 and TRBJ1-4; possible D gene TRBD1, 6 bases. This CDR3 contains 14 residues. From germline, CDR1 is SEHNR and CDR2 FQNEAQ (reference sequence). Trimming removed 7 bases from V and 6 bases from J, with 15 bases in between. Here the CDR3 reads CASTLTGHYEKLFF. The CDR3 DNA is TGTGCCAGCACCTTGACAGGTCACTATGAAAAACTGTTTTTT.